This T cell receptor (beta chain) stems from a study of T cells in Graves' hyperthyroidism and ophthalmopathy. RNA transcripts provided the source from which TCR beta CDR3 regions were amplified. The HTBI set primed first-round TCR CDR3 RT-PCR. TCRdb re-derived calls from the multiplex PCR reads in MiXCR, one entry per CDR3 protein. There are around 300,000 distinct CDR3 sequences in the sample; about 13% occur only once, and 7.9% lies in the top ten. A lack of ophthalmopathy progression within 18 months defined stable Graves' hyperthyroidism. A patient was excluded if there was uncontrolled infection, other autoimmune disease, pregnancy or lactation. Clinical symptoms, serum thyroxine, TRAb, thyroid ultrasound and orbital computed tomography informed diagnoses. The authors took PBMCs from 10 ml fresh peripheral blood. The CDR3 sequence is 15 residues long. Germline trimming cut 6 bases from V and 2 bases from J; bases unmatched to any gene: 8.

In its sample, this clonotype was seen many times. This rearrangement joins TRBV12-3 or TRBV12-4 to TRBJ2-3, with 7 bases that match TRBD2. This receptor was obtained from a woman aged 40 to 50 with Graves' hyperthyroidism. The material sequenced was blood. CDR3 residues: CASSPLAEPTDTQYF. The CDR3 coding sequence is TGTGCCAGCAGCCCCCTAGCGGAACCCACAGATACGCAGTATTTT.